This T cell receptor (beta chain) derives from a study of cytomegalovirus exposure and HLA in healthy donors. General observations from the study: CMV serostatus was the sole immune exposure data available. An analysis that came later showed most CMV-associated TCR beta chains appearing HLA-restricted. V- and J-gene trimming in TCR beta was tied to a missense DCLRE1C variant by an analysis performed later.

Vbeta (60) and Jbeta (13) primers were used in the PCR. Clones were sequenced by immunoSEQ multiplex PCR, and TCRdb holds only the in-frame ones, with some missing. The sample records 60,000 to 75,000 clones, around 72% being singletons. This clone was seen only a few times. Its antigen is unknown. Input material: PBMCs. The origin of this receptor is a woman aged 40 to 55 in good health and CMV-seropositive.

This CDR3 is CASSPGTGSRNTIYF. The CDR3 nucleotides read TGTGCCAGCTCACCAGGGACAGGGTCCCGAAACACCATATATTTT. The chain employs TRBV18 and TRBJ1-3; 9 bases are shared with TRBD1. J lost 5 bases, V lost 2 bases, and 4 bases had no gene match. Germline loops: CDR1 KGHSH, CDR2 LQKENI. The CDR3 length is 15 residues.